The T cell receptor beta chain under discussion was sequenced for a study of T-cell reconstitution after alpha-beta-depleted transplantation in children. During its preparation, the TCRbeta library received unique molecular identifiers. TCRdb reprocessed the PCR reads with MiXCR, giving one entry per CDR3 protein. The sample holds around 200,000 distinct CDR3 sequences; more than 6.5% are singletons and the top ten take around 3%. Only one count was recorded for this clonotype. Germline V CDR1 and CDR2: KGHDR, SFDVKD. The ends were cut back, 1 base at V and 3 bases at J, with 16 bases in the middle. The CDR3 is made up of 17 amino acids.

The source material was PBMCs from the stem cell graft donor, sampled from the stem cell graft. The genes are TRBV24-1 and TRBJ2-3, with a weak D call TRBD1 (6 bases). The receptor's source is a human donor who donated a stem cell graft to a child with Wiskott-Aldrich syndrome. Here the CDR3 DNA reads TGTGCCACCAGTGATTTATCCCCGGGACATGGAACAGATACGCAGTATTTT. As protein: CATSDLSPGHGTDTQYF.